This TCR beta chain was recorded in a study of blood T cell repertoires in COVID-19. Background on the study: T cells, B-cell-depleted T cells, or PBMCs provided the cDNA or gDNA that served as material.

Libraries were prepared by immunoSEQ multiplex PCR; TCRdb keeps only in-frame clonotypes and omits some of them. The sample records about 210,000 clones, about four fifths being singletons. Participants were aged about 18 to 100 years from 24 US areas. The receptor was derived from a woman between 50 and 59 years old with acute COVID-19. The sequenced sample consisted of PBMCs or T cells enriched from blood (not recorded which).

The CDR3 sequence is CASSSRVEKLFF. Written as DNA, the CDR3 is TGTGCCAGCAGTTCGAGGGTTGAAAAACTGTTTTTT. V usage is TRBV6-6 and J usage is TRBJ1-4, with D unclear. This CDR3 is built from 12 residues. V dropped 4 bases and J dropped 7 bases, with 7 bases sitting between them. Germline V gene sequence: CDR1 MNHNY, CDR2 SVGAGI (reference sequence).